The clone carrying this T cell receptor (beta chain) was seen more than once but under ten times. Its antigen is undetermined. CDR1 is KGHDR, CDR2 SFDVKD, per germline. This CDR3 is 13 amino acids long. V was cut by 4 bases and J by 6 bases, with 12 bases left in between. These data belong to a study of T cell repertoires in cytomegalovirus infection. In the study overall: Public signatures in TCR beta pointed to CMV infection and matching HLA type. Study-level findings and limits: Public TCR beta family frequency separated CMV-and-HLA carriers, including in an independent cohort. The ex vivo response showed dominance by HLA-C-restricted CMV-specific TCR beta clonotypes.

TCRdb re-called the reads through MiXCR, storing one row per CDR3 protein. The profile covers about 740,000 distinct CDR3 sequences, with approximately 40% appearing a single time and around 3% taken by the ten largest. The chain uses TRBV24-1 and TRBJ2-7, with D tentatively TRBD1 (6 bases). This clonotype originated in a human donor in good health (CMV status not recorded). Some clones in this sample may be carry-over from other donors' samples. The specimen was PBMCs. CDR3 region: CATSDRTGREQYF. CDR3 sequence (DNA): TGTGCCACCAGTGACCGTACAGGGCGCGAGCAGTACTTC.